This T cell receptor (beta chain) is from a study of OX40 agonist ivuxolimab in advanced cancers. Libraries were prepared by immunoSEQ multiplex PCR; TCRdb keeps only in-frame clonotypes and omits some of them. The profile shows around 68,000 clones, 75% to 95% of them singletons. Trimming took 0 bases from V and 2 from J, leaving 11 bases between them. From germline, CDR1 is MNHEY and CDR2 SVGAGI. The CDR3 sequence is 15 residues long. The clonotype was recovered from an adult with an advanced solid tumor such as melanoma, head and neck, liver or kidney cancer. This sample comprised CD4+ or CD8+ T cells sorted from blood, obtained in a trial of the OX40 agonist ivuxolimab. This sequence joins TRBV6-5 and TRBJ2-7; D gene ambiguous. The CDR3 loop reads CASSYSKSVTYEQYF. CDR3 nucleotides: TGTGCCAGCAGTTACTCGAAGAGCGTCACCTACGAGCAGTACTTC.